This T cell receptor beta chain was identified during a study of T cell responses to AZD1222 COVID-19 vaccine. Profiling relied on immunoSEQ multiplex PCR, and the TCRdb table lists in-frame clones only, not all of them. The sample includes 110,000 to 150,000 clones, around 93% of them seen just once. The germline CDR1 and CDR2 sequences are DFQATT and SNEGSKA (reference sequence). The CDR3 is made up of 15 amino acids. Trimming removed 3 bases from V and 3 bases from J, with 14 bases in between. This specimen was peripheral blood, taken 28 days after the second AZD1222 dose. The clonotype originates from an adult who received the AZD1222 COVID-19 vaccine. The V call is TRBV20-1, the J call TRBJ2-2, with unresolved D. The DNA for the CDR3 is TGCAGTGCTAGTGGTCGAGGCGGTGACACCGGGGAGCTGTTTTTT. It specifies CSASGRGGDTGELFF.